This T cell receptor beta chain originates from a study of blood T cell repertoires in COVID-19. CDR3 size: 13 residues. J was trimmed by 16 bases and V by 3 bases; bases with no gene match: 11. Germline V gene lookup returns CDR1 SQVTM and CDR2 ANQGSEA. Measured with immunoSEQ multiplex PCR; TCRdb has only the in-frame clones, and not every one. The sample includes about 130,000 clones, just over 75% of them seen just once. The sample comprised peripheral blood. The V call is TRBV29-1, the J call TRBJ2-2; 10 bases match TRBD1. This clonotype was obtained from a human donor in a cohort sampled during active COVID-19. This chain's CDR3 is CSVDTGTGESPFF. The CDR3 DNA reads as TGCAGCGTTGATACCGGGACAGGGGAGAGTCCGTTTTTT.